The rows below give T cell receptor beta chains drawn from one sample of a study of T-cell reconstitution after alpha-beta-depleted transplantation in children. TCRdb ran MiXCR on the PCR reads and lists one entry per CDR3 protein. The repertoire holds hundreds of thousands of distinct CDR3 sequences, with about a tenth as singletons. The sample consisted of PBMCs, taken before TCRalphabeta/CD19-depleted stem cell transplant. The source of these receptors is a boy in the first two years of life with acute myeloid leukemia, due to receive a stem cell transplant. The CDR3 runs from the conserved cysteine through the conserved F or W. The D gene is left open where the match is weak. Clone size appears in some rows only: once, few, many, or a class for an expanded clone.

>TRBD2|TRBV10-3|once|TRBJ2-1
TGTGCCATCAGGAGCGGGAAGCATGAGCAGTTCTTC
CAIRSGKHEQFF
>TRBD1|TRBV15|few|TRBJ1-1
TGTGCCACCAGCAGAGATTTTACAGGGGAAGGGTACACTGAAGCTTTCTTT
CATSRDFTGEGYTEAFF
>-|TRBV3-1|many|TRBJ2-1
TGTGCCAGCAGCCAACGTCTCAATGAGCAGTTCTTC
CASSQRLNEQFF
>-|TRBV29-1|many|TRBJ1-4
TGCAGCGTTGAAGATTCCAGGGGTCTGTTTTTT
CSVEDSRGLFF
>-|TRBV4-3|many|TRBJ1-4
TGCGCCAGCAGCCGCTCGGGAGCAACTAATGAAAAACTGTTTTTT
CASSRSGATNEKLFF
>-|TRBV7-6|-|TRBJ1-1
TGTGCCAGCAGCCCCAGATCCGGGGCCAAAACGGCTTTCTTT
CASSPRSGAKTAFF
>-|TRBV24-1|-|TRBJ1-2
TGTGCCACCGGGAGCAAAGGCGCCTATGGCTACACCTTC
CATGSKGAYGYTF
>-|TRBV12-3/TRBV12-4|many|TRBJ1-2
TGTGCCAGCAGGCCCGACGCTCCAAACTATGGCTACACCTTC
CASRPDAPNYGYTF
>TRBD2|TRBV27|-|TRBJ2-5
TGTGCCAGCAGTTTAGCCCCCCCGGGCCTAGCGGGATCCCAAGAGACCCAGTACTTC
CASSLAPPGLAGSQETQYF
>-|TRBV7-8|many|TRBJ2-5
TGTGCCAGCAGCTTAGCCCGATCCTTTTTGATGGGGGAGGAGACCCAGTACTTC
CASSLARSFLMGEETQYF
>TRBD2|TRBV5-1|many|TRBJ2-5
TGCGCCAGCAGCTTGTCCCTAGCGGCCCAAGAGACCCAGTACTTC
CASSLSLAAQETQYF
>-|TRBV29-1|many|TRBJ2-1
TGCAGCGTTGATTGGGCAGGGCAATACAATGAGCAGTTCTTC
CSVDWAGQYNEQFF
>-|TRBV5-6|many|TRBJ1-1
TGTGCCAGCAGCCTACTTCGGGGTCGGGGGCAAGCTTTCTTT
CASSLLRGRGQAFF
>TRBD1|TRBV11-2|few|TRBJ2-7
TGTGCCAGCAGCTTCCTGGACAGGCTCTACGAGCAGTACTTC
CASSFLDRLYEQYF
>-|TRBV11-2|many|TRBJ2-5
TGTGCCAGCAGCGGCGGGGCGCTCCAAGAGACCCAGTACTTC
CASSGGALQETQYF
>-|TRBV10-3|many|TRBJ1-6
TGTGCCATCAGTGAGTCGCTGCCGGGACAATACTCACCCCTCCACTTT
CAISESLPGQYSPLHF
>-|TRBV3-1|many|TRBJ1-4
TGTGCCAGCAGCGTACGCCAAAAACTGTTTTTT
CASSVRQKLFF
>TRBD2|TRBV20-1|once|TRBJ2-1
TGCTGTGCTAGAGTTCCGGGACTAGCGGGGGACACAAACTCCTACAATGAGCAGTTCTTC
CCARVPGLAGDTNSYNEQFF
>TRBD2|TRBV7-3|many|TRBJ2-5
TGTGCCAGCAGCTTAAACCCAACCGGGACTAAGTACTTC
CASSLNPTGTKYF
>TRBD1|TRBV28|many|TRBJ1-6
TGTGCCAGCACCATACCACAGGGGTATAATTCACCCCTCCACTTT
CASTIPQGYNSPLHF
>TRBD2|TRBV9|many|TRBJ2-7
TGTGCCAGCAGCCCGGAAGCTAGCGGGAGGGCTTACGAGCAGTACTTC
CASSPEASGRAYEQYF
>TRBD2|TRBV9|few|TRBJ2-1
TGTGCCAGCAGCGAAGCGGGGGGGCGGTACAATGAGCAGTTCTTC
CASSEAGGRYNEQFF
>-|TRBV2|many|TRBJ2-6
TGTGCCAGCAAGACTGGGGCCAACGTCCTGACTTTC
CASKTGANVLTF
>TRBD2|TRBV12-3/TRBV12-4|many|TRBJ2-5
TGTGCCAGCACCGACAACAGCGGGGGGGACCAAGAGACCCAGTACTTC
CASTDNSGGDQETQYF
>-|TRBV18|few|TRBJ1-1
TGTGCCAGCTCACCAACCCGAAAACAGGGTACGTCTAGCACTGAAGCTTTCTTT
CASSPTRKQGTSSTEAFF
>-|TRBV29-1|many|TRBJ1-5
TGCAGCGTTGGCCTAGGGGGGGATCAGCCCCAGCATTTT
CSVGLGGDQPQHF
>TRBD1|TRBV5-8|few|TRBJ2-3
TGTGCCAGCAGCTTGTACGGGACAGGGGTTGCAGATACGCAGTATTTT
CASSLYGTGVADTQYF
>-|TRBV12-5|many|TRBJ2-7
TGTGCTAGTGGTTTGGTACTAGGGCGGCCCTACGAGCAGTACTTC
CASGLVLGRPYEQYF
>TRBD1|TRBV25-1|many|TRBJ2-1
TGTGCCAGCAGGGGACTGGGGACAGGGGAAAATGAGCAGTTCTTC
CASRGLGTGENEQFF
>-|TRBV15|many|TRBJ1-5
TGTGCCACCAGCAGACTCTCCGGGACCGGGCAGCCCCAGCATTTT
CATSRLSGTGQPQHF
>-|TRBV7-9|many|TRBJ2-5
TGTGCCAACCGGGACTTGCTCGTTGAGACCCAGTACTTC
CANRDLLVETQYF
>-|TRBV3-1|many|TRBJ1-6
TGTGCCAGCAGCCAAGGAGGGTGGAGTAATTCACCCCTCCACTTT
CASSQGGWSNSPLHF
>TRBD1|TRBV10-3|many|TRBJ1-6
TGTGCCATCAGTCCCCAGGGGGCAAATTCACCCCTCCACTTT
CAISPQGANSPLHF
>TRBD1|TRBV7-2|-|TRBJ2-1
TGTGCCAGCAGCTTAAAGGGGACAGGGGTTTGGGATGAGCAGTTCTTC
CASSLKGTGVWDEQFF
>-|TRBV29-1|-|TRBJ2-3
TGCAGCGTTGACTCCTTAGTCGAGCGGAGCACAGATACGCAGTATTTT
CSVDSLVERSTDTQYF
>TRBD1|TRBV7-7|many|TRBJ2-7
TGTGCTAACTGCGGGACAGGGTATCCCCTTCTCAACGAGCAGTACTTC
CANCGTGYPLLNEQYF
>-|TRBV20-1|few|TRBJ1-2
TGCAGTGCTAGTGAGGGAGTCGGCTATGGCTACACCTTC
CSASEGVGYGYTF
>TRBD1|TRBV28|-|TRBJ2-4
TGTGCCAGCAATACACAGGGGGCCGGCAAAAACATTCAGTACTTC
CASNTQGAGKNIQYF
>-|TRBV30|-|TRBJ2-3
TGTGCCTGGCGGGGATTTTCCTATACGCAGTATTTT
CAWRGFSYTQYF
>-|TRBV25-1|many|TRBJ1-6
TGTGCCAGCAGTGATCTACCCTTGAGCTCCTATAATTCACCCCTCCACTTT
CASSDLPLSSYNSPLHF
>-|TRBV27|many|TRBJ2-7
TGTGCCAGCAGTTCTAGTTTACCCTACGAGCAGTACTTC
CASSSSLPYEQYF
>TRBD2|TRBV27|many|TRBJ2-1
TGTGCCAGCAGTCCAGGGACTAGCAGGGTCAATGAGCAGTTCTTC
CASSPGTSRVNEQFF
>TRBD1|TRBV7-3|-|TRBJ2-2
TGTGCCAGCAGCAACCGGGACAGGGGCGGCGGGGAGCTGTTTTTT
CASSNRDRGGGELFF
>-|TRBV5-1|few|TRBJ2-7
TGCGCCAGCAGCTTGGCCAAAGACACATACGAGCAGTACTTC
CASSLAKDTYEQYF